Below are 10 T cell receptor beta chains sequenced from a single sample in a study of cytomegalovirus exposure and HLA in healthy donors. In the PCR, 60 Vbeta and 13 Jbeta primers were used. Clones were sequenced by immunoSEQ multiplex PCR, and TCRdb holds only the in-frame ones, with some missing. Of about 180,000 clones in the sample, 79% were seen once. The sequenced sample consisted of PBMCs. The receptor source for this set is a woman aged 40 to 55 in good health and CMV-seronegative.

A note on this clone: A read error may account for a junction end that differs from germline. This chain uses TRBV7-9 with TRBJ1-5, with D possibly matching TRBD1 (6 bases). Germline V CDR1 and CDR2: SEHNR, FQNEAQ (reference sequence). The CDR3 totals 16 residues. This CDR3 is CSSSLGPGESDQPQHF. Written as DNA, the CDR3 is TGTTCCAGCAGCTTGGGGCCAGGGGAATCGGATCAGCCCCAGCATTTT.

The chain has TRBV5-1 and TRBJ2-1; possibly TRBD2 for D (7 bases). In germline, CDR1 is SGHRS, CDR2 YFSETQ. V was pared by 4 bases and J by 4 bases, with 12 bases between. CDR3 size: 14 residues. CDR3 loop: CASSGGALYNEQFF. The CDR3 DNA is TGCGCCAGCAGCGGGGGGGCCCTATACAATGAGCAGTTCTTC.

This chain connects TRBV7-9 to TRBJ1-2; 7 positions match TRBD1. This CDR3 is 14 amino acids long. V shed 4 bases, J shed 3 bases, and the junction held 5 bases outside the gene matches. Germline V gives CDR1 SEHNR, CDR2 FQNEAQ (reference sequence). This CDR3 is CASSSTDRDYGYTF. The CDR3 DNA follows: TGTGCCAGCAGCTCTACCGACAGGGACTATGGCTACACCTTC.

The gene calls are TRBV7-6 and TRBJ2-3; 8 bases align to TRBD2. The CDR3 totals 15 residues. CDR1 SGHVS and CDR2 FNYEAQ come from the germline V gene. The J segment lost 2 bases and the V segment lost 4 bases, leaving 5 bases of the junction unmatched. The CDR3 region has the DNA TGTGCCAGCAGCTCCATAGCGGGGATCACAGATACGCAGTATTTT. It is translated as CASSSIAGITDTQYF.

Only a few counts were recorded for this clone. J is TRBJ1-5 and V is TRBV2, with no clear D. Trimming removed 6 bases from V and 2 bases from J, with 11 bases in between. The germline gives CDR1 SNHLY, CDR2 FYNNEI. The CDR3 is 14 residues long. CDR3 DNA sequence: TGTGCCAGCAGGAGAGAATACGGCAATCAGCCCCAGCATTTT. This codes for CASRREYGNQPQHF.

This clone appeared a few times. V and J are TRBV7-9 and TRBJ1-1, with D possibly being TRBD1 (6 bases). The CDR3 is 13 residues long. From germline, CDR1 is SEHNR and CDR2 FQNEAQ (reference sequence). Trimming removed 5 bases from V and 5 bases from J, with 12 bases in between. The CDR3 region is CASSPPGVTEAFF. CDR3 nucleotide sequence: TGTGCCAGCAGCCCGCCAGGGGTGACTGAAGCTTTCTTT.

This chain joins TRBV4-1 and TRBJ2-3; weak D call: TRBD2 (6 bases). Germline CDR1 MGHRA, CDR2 YSYEKL. This CDR3 spans 18 amino acids. Between the trimmed V and J ends, which lost 4 bases and 0 bases, there was a span of 20 bases. The CDR3 DNA is TGCGCCAGCAGCCTCCCCGGAGGGCGGCCGTCTAGCACAGATACGCAGTATTTT. This codes for CASSLPGGRPSSTDTQYF.

The chain employs TRBV10-2 and TRBJ2-2, with D possibly TRBD1 on 6 matching bases. Trimming shortened V by 6 bases and J by 7 bases, and 15 bases separated the two germline ends. This CDR3 has 14 residues. In germline, CDR1 is WSHSY, CDR2 SAAADI. CDR3 nucleotide sequence: TGCGCCAGCAGCCTCACAGGGTCGGGCGGGGAGCTGTTTTTT. It codes for CASSLTGSGGELFF.

The gene calls are TRBV6-5 and TRBJ2-5, with 11 bases matching TRBD2. Germline CDR1 and CDR2: MNHEY and SVGAGI. The CDR3 sequence is 16 residues long. With V trimmed by 2 bases and J by 5 bases, 7 bases remained unmatched. The CDR3 protein is CASSYGLAGGVETQYF. The DNA of the CDR3 is TGTGCCAGCAGTTACGGCCTAGCGGGAGGAGTGGAGACCCAGTACTTC.

The chain carries TRBV11-3 and TRBJ2-7; no clear D gene. Germline V gene sequence: CDR1 SGHNT, CDR2 YENEEA. The CDR3 runs 12 residues. Trimming left V 0 bases short and J 4 bases short, with 4 bases between. This CDR3 reads CASSLDSYEQYF. The CDR3 DNA follows: TGTGCCAGCAGCTTAGATAGTTACGAGCAGTACTTC.